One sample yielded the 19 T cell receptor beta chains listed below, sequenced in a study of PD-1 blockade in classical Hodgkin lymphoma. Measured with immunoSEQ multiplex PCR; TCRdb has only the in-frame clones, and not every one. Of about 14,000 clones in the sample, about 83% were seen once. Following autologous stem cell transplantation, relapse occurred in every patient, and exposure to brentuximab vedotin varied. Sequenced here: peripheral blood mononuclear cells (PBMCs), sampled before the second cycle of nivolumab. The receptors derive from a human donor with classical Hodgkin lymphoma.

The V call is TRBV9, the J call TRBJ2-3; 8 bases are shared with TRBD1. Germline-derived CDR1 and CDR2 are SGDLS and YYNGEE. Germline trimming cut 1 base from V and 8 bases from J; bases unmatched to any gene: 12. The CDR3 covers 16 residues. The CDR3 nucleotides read TGTGCCAGCAGCGTAAACGACAGGGGCCCCGGGCCTACGCAGTATTTT. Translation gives CASSVNDRGPGPTQYF.

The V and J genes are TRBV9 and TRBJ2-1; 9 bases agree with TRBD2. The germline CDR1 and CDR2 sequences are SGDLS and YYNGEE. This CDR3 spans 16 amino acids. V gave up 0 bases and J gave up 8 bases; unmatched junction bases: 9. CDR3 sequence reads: CASSVEPRGGVDEQFF. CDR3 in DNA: TGTGCCAGCAGCGTAGAACCGCGGGGGGGCGTAGATGAGCAGTTCTTC.

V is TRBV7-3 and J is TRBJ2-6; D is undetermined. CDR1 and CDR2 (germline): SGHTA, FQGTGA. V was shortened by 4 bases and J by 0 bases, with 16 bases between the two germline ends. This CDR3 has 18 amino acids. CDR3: CASSSGPPITSGANVLTF. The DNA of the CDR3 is TGTGCCAGCAGCTCCGGGCCCCCCATTACCTCTGGGGCCAACGTCCTGACTTTC.

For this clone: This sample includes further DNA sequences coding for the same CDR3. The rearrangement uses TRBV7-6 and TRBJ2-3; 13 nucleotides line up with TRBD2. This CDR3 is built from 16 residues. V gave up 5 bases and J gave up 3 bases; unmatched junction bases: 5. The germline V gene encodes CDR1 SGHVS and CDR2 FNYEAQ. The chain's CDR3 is CASSRWTSGGTDTQYF. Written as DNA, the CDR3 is TGTGCCAGCAGCCGGTGGACTAGCGGGGGAACAGATACGCAGTATTTT. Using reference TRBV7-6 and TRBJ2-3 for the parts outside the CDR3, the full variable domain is GAGVSQSPRYKVTKRGQDVALRCDPISGHVSLYWYRQALGQGPEFLTYFNYEAQQDKSGLPNDRFSAERPEGSISTLTIQRTEQRDSAMYRCASSRWTSGGTDTQYFGPGTRLTVL.

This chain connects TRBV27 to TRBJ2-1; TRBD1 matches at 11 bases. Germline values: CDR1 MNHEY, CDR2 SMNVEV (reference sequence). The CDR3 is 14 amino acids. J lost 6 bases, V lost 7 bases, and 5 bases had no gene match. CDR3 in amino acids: CASTIGTGGNEQFF. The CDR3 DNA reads TGTGCCAGCACCATCGGGACAGGGGGCAATGAGCAGTTCTTC.

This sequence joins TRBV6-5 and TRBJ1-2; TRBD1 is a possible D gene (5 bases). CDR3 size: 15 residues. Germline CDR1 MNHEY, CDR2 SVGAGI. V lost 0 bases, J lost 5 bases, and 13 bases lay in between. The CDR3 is CASSYSIRETYGYTF. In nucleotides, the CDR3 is TGTGCCAGCAGTTACTCTATCAGGGAGACGTATGGCTACACCTTC.

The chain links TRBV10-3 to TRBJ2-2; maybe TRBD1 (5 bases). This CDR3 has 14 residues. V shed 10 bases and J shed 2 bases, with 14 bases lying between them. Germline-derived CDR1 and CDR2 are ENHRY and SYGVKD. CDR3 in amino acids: CATTGAFNTGELFF. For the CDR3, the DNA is TGTGCCACAACAGGAGCCTTCAACACCGGGGAGCTGTTTTTT.

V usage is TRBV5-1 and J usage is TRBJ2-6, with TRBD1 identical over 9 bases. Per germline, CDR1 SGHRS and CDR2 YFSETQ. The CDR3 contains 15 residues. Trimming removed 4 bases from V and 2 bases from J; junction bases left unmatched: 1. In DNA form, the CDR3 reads TGCGCCAGCAGCCGGGACAGGGCTGGGGCCAACGTCCTGACTTTC. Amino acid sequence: CASSRDRAGANVLTF.

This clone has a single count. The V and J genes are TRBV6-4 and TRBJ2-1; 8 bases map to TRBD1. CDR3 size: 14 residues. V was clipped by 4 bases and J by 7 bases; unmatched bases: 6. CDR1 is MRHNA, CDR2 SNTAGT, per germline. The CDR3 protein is CASSVGQGWNEQFF. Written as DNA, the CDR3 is TGTGCCAGCAGTGTCGGACAGGGTTGGAATGAGCAGTTCTTC.

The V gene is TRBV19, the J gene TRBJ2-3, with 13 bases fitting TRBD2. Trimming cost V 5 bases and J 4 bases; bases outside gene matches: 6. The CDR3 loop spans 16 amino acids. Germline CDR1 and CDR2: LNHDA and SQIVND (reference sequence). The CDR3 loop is CASSPRTSGGADTQYF. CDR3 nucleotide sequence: TGTGCCAGTAGTCCCCGGACTAGCGGGGGAGCAGATACGCAGTATTTT. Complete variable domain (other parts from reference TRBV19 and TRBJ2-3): DGGITQSPKYLFRKEGQNVTLSCEQNLNHDAMYWYRQDPGQGLRLIYYSQIVNDFQKGDIAEGYSVSREKKESFPLTVTSAQKNPTAFYLCASSPRTSGGADTQYFGPGTRLTVL.

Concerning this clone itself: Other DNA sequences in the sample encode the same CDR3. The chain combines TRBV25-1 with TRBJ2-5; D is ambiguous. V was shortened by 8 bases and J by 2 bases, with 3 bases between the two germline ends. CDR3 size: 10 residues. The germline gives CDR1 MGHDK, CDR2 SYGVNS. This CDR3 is CASGQETQYF. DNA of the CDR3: TGTGCCAGCGGACAAGAGACCCAGTACTTC. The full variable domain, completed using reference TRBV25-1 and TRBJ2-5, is EADIYQTPRYLVIGTGKKITLECSQTMGHDKMYWYQQDPGMELHLIHYSYGVNSTEKGDLSSESTVSRIRTEHFPLTLESARPSHTSQYLCASGQETQYFGPGTRLLVL.

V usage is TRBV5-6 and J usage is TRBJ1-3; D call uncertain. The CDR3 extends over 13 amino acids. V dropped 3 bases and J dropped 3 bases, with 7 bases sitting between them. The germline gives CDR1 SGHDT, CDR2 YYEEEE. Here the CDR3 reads CASSSPNGNTIYF. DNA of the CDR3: TGTGCCAGCAGCTCGCCGAATGGAAACACCATATATTTT. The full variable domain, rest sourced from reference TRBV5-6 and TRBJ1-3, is DAGVTQSPTHLIKTRGQQVTLRCSPKSGHDTVSWYQQALGQGPQFIFQYYEEEERQRGNFPDRFSGHQFPNYSSELNVNALLLGDSALYLCASSSPNGNTIYFGEGSWLTVV.

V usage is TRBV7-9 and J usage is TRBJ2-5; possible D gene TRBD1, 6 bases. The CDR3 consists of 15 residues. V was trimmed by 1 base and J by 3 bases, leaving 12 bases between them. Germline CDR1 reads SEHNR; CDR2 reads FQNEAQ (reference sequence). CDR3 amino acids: CASSLDRVFKETQYF. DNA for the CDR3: TGTGCCAGCAGCTTAGACAGGGTTTTTAAAGAGACCCAGTACTTC. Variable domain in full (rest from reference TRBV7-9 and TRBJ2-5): DTGVSQNPRHKITKRGQNVTFRCDPISEHNRLYWYRQTLGQGPEFLTYFQNEAQLEKSRLLSDRFSAERPKGSFSTLEIQRTEQGDSAMYLCASSLDRVFKETQYFGPGTRLLVL.

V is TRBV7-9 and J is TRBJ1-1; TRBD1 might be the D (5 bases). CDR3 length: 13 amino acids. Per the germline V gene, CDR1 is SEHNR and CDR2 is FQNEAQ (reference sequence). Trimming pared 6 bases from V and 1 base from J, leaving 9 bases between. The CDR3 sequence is CASSQTENTEAFF. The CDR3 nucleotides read TGTGCCAGCAGTCAGACAGAGAACACTGAAGCTTTCTTT.

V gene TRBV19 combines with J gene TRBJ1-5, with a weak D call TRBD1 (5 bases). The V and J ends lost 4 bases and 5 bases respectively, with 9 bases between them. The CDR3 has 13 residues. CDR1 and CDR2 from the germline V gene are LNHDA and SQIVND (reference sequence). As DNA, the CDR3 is TGTGCCAGTAGTACGCAGGGAGATCAGCCCCAGCATTTT. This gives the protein CASSTQGDQPQHF.

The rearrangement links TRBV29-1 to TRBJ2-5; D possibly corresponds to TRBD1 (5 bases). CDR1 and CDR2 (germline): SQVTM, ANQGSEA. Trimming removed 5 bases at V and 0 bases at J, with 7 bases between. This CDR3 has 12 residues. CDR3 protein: CSVTGYQETQYF. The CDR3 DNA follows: TGCAGCGTTACAGGTTACCAAGAGACCCAGTACTTC.

The CDR3 DNA sequence: TGTGCCAGTAGTAACCCCGAATTGGGGGGGCGATACTATGGCTACACCTTC. Translating gives CASSNPELGGRYYGYTF. This rearrangement joins TRBV19 to TRBJ1-2; D may be TRBD1 (6 bases). Germline assignment: CDR1 LNHDA and CDR2 SQIVND (reference sequence). The CDR3 consists of 17 residues. V was pared by 4 bases and J by 3 bases, with 21 bases between.

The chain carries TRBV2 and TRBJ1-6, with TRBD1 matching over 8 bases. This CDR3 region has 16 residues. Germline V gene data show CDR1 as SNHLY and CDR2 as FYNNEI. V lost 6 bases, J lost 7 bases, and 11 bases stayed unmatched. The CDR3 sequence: CASSGTPGQANSPLHF. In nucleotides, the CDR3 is TGTGCCAGCAGCGGAACACCGGGACAGGCCAATTCACCCCTCCACTTT. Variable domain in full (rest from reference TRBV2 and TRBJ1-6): EPEVTQTPSHQVTQMGQEVILRCVPISNHLYFYWYRQILGQKVEFLVSFYNNEISEKSEIFDDQFSVERPDGSNFTLKIRSTKLEDSAMYFCASSGTPGQANSPLHFGNGTRLTVT.

DNA of the CDR3: TGTGCCAGCAGCCAAGGGGCGGGGGCCCTCTCGTATGGCTACACCTTC. Amino acids: CASSQGAGALSYGYTF. The chain employs TRBV14 and TRBJ1-2; weak D call: TRBD1 (6 bases). Germline V CDR1 and CDR2: SGHDN, FVKESK. The CDR3 runs to 16 residues. V was shortened by 1 base and J by 5 bases, with 17 bases between the two germline ends. Complete variable domain (other parts from reference TRBV14 and TRBJ1-2): EAGVTQFPSHSVIEKGQTVTLRCDPISGHDNLYWYRRVMGKEIKFLLHFVKESKQDESGMPNNRFLAERTGGTYSTLKVQPAELEDSGVYFCASSQGAGALSYGYTFGSGTRLTVV.